The 15 T cell receptor beta chains below come from one sample, sequenced in a study of shared clonotypes between healthy human individuals (TCRdb year 2020). CD8 naive samples were obtained by positive selection for CCR7 among CD45RO-negative cells, yielding a CD45RA+CCR7+ population from which TemRA cells were excluded. The library was made by the immunoSEQ multiplex PCR assay. Drawn from immuneACCESS, this table holds only the in-frame rearrangements with V and J called that TCRdb kept. Clones are partly lost; checked studies trace under half to an unresolved V gene and leave the rest unexplained. The sample table records roughly 590,000 clones; nearly 97% of these occur just once. Of the sample, 0.1% to 0.11% falls within the top ten clones. What was sequenced was naive CD8+ T cells sorted from blood. The label giving this sample's cell subset or site can be read as: CD45RA+CCR7+. The receptors originated from a woman in her twenties or thirties in good health.

The chain uses TRBV11-3 and TRBJ2-7; D not resolved. V was shortened by 4 bases and J by 2 bases, with 12 bases between the two germline ends. CDR3 size: 14 residues. The germline CDR1 and CDR2 sequences are SGHNT and YENEEA. The CDR3 reads CASSSRERTYEQYF. The CDR3 DNA follows: TGTGCCAGCAGCTCCCGAGAACGGACCTACGAGCAGTACTTC.

This rearrangement joins TRBV28 to TRBJ2-2; TRBD1 agrees at 8 bases. In germline, CDR1 is MDHEN, CDR2 SYDVKM. V shed 6 bases and J 5 bases; nucleotides not matched to a gene: 8. This CDR3 region has 15 residues. DNA of the CDR3: TGTGCCAGCAGCCTCGCACAGGGGGTTACCGGGGAGCTGTTTTTT. Amino acid sequence: CASSLAQGVTGELFF.

V gene TRBV5-4 combines with J gene TRBJ2-5, with D hard to call. V shed 7 bases and J shed 1 base, with 11 bases lying between them. The CDR3 has 13 amino acids. Germline-derived CDR1 and CDR2 are SGHNT and YYREEE (reference sequence). In nucleotides, the CDR3 is TGTGCCAGCGGTTACTCGATCCAAGAGACCCAGTACTTC. It encodes CASGYSIQETQYF.

This clone was seen just once. The V gene is TRBV28, the J gene TRBJ2-7, with D uncertain. The CDR3 is 13 residues long. The germline V and J ends were trimmed by 3 bases and 5 bases, with 11 bases remaining between them. The germline V gene has CDR1 MDHEN and CDR2 SYDVKM. The CDR3: CASSFPSRNEQYF. CDR3 nucleotide sequence: TGTGCCAGCAGTTTTCCGAGTAGGAACGAGCAGTACTTC.

Worth noting for this clone: Other DNA sequences in this sample translate to the same CDR3. V is TRBV2 and J is TRBJ2-5; a weak D match, TRBD1 (6 bases). Trimming cost V 3 bases and J 5 bases, with 10 bases left between them. Germline V gene data show CDR1 as SNHLY and CDR2 as FYNNEI. This CDR3 has 13 amino acids. The CDR3 reads CASSDRGWETQYF. The CDR3, as DNA: TGTGCCAGCAGTGACAGGGGATGGGAGACCCAGTACTTC.

CDR3 protein: CASSLEADTEAFF. CDR3 coding DNA: TGTGCCAGCAGCTTAGAGGCGGACACTGAAGCTTTCTTT. V gene TRBV11-2 combines with J gene TRBJ1-1, with D uncertain. The V gene lost 0 bases and the J gene lost 3 bases, with 5 bases spanning the gap. This CDR3 has 13 residues. Germline CDR1 reads SGHAT; CDR2 reads FQNNGV. The entire variable domain, with the rest obtained from reference TRBV11-2 and TRBJ1-1, is as follows: EAGVAQSPRYKIIEKRQSVAFWCNPISGHATLYWYQQILGQGPKLLIQFQNNGVVDDSQLPKDRFSAERLKGVDSTLKIQPAKLEDSAVYLCASSLEADTEAFFGQGTRLTVV.

Details on this clone: In the same sample, other DNA sequences code for this CDR3. The chain uses TRBV27 and TRBJ2-3, with TRBD2 identical over 15 bases. Germline values: CDR1 MNHEY, CDR2 SMNVEV (reference sequence). The CDR3 totals 18 residues. J gave up 0 bases and V 4 bases, and 5 bases lay outside the gene matches. The CDR3 bases are TGTGCCAGCAGTTCCGGGACTAGCGGGAGGCCCAGCACAGATACGCAGTATTTT. It specifies CASSSGTSGRPSTDTQYF.

In this sample, this clone turned up once. This chain links TRBV27 with TRBJ1-1, with 8 bases aligning to TRBD1. Germline CDR1 is MNHEY and CDR2 is SMNVEV (reference sequence). The CDR3 sequence is 14 residues long. V trimming: 6 bases; J trimming: 0 bases; junction bases outside the gene matches: 3. The CDR3 sequence is CASRAQGVNTEAFF. CDR3 coding DNA: TGTGCCAGCAGGGCACAGGGGGTGAACACTGAAGCTTTCTTT.

The chain couples TRBV4-1 to TRBJ2-1; the match to TRBD2 covers 15 bases. The V gene's germline CDR1 is MGHRA and CDR2 YSYEKL. CDR3 length: 17 amino acids. The ends lost 4 bases at V and 6 bases at J; junction bases unmatched: 7. CDR3 DNA sequence: TGCGCCAGCAGCCGGGAGGGACTAGCGGGAGGTTTCAATGAGCAGTTCTTC. Amino acids: CASSREGLAGGFNEQFF.

The chain uses TRBV13 and TRBJ2-3; D gene ambiguous. This CDR3 is built from 15 residues. Deletions cut 3 bases from V and 0 bases from J, with 10 bases between. CDR1 and CDR2 from the germline V gene are PRHDT and FYEKMQ (reference sequence). The CDR3 sequence: CASSFGPSSTDTQYF. CDR3 sequence (DNA): TGTGCCAGCAGCTTCGGGCCGAGTAGCACAGATACGCAGTATTTT. Full variable domain (rest looked up from reference TRBV13 and TRBJ2-3): AAGVIQSPRHLIKEKRETATLKCYPIPRHDTVYWYQQGPGQDPQFLISFYEKMQSDKGSIPDRFSAQQFSDYHSELNMSSLELGDSALYFCASSFGPSSTDTQYFGPGTRLTVL.

This chain connects TRBV2 to TRBJ2-1; the D gene is possibly TRBD2 (5 bases). The V gene's germline CDR1 is SNHLY and CDR2 FYNNEI. Between the trimmed V and J ends, which lost 3 bases and 8 bases, there was a span of 23 bases. This CDR3 region has 17 residues. The CDR3 here is CASSDWSGAAQEDEQFF. CDR3 DNA: TGTGCCAGCAGTGATTGGAGTGGAGCGGCCCAAGAGGATGAGCAGTTCTTC. Complete variable domain (other parts from reference TRBV2 and TRBJ2-1): EPEVTQTPSHQVTQMGQEVILRCVPISNHLYFYWYRQILGQKVEFLVSFYNNEISEKSEIFDDQFSVERPDGSNFTLKIRSTKLEDSAMYFCASSDWSGAAQEDEQFFGPGTRLTVL.

The V gene is TRBV7-8, the J gene TRBJ2-7, with TRBD1 identical over 7 bases. CDR3 size: 15 residues. Germline assignment: CDR1 SGHVS and CDR2 FQNEAQ. Trimming took 4 bases from V and 2 from J; bases not matched to a gene: 8. CDR3 protein: CASSSLGDSPYEQYF. The DNA for the CDR3 is TGTGCCAGCAGCTCCCTCGGGGACAGCCCCTACGAGCAGTACTTC.

V is TRBV9 and J is TRBJ2-2; D not certain. The CDR3 is made up of 15 amino acids. CDR1 is SGDLS, CDR2 YYNGEE, per germline. V lost 4 bases and J lost 6, with 16 bases in between. CDR3 protein: CASSPQGFPPGELFF. The CDR3, as DNA: TGTGCCAGCAGCCCTCAAGGGTTCCCGCCCGGGGAGCTGTTTTTT.

The CDR3: CASSYTSSGGSSYEQYF. Written as DNA, the CDR3 is TGTGCCAGCAGCTATACTTCTAGCGGGGGGAGCTCCTACGAGCAGTACTTC. This chain uses TRBV7-3 with TRBJ2-7, with 11 bases fitting TRBD2. Germline trimming cut 4 bases from V and 0 bases from J; bases unmatched to any gene: 8. Looked up from germline, CDR1 is SGHTA and CDR2 is FQGTGA. The CDR3 extends over 17 amino acids.

About this clone: A junction boundary mismatches the germline segment, possibly from a read error. This rearrangement joins TRBV10-2 to TRBJ1-1, with 10 bases fitting TRBD1. Per the germline V gene, CDR1 is WSHSY and CDR2 is SAAADI. CDR3 length: 14 amino acids. In DNA, the CDR3 is TGCGCCAGCAAAGGACAGGGGGTGAATACTGAAGCTTTCTTT. This gives the protein CASKGQGVNTEAFF.